Following are 31 T cell receptor beta chains from one sample sequenced in a study of blood T cell repertoires in COVID-19. The assay was immunoSEQ multiplex PCR, and TCRdb's table has in-frame clones only and misses some. The table lists more than 200,000 clones, approximately 79% of them singletons. The sequencing input was peripheral blood. The source is a woman in her thirties or forties with active or convalescent COVID-19.

The chain carries TRBV28 and TRBJ1-4; possibly TRBD1 for D (6 bases). Germline values: CDR1 MDHEN, CDR2 SYDVKM. This CDR3 comprises 13 residues. Trimming cost V 3 bases and J 7 bases, with 9 bases left between them. Here the CDR3 reads CASSFGGREKLFF. DNA for the CDR3: TGTGCCAGCAGTTTTGGGGGCCGTGAAAAACTGTTTTTT.

The chain joins TRBV5-4 to TRBJ1-2; perhaps TRBD1 as D (5 bases). The germline CDR1 and CDR2 sequences are SGHNT and YYREEE (reference sequence). This CDR3 is built from 15 residues. V was trimmed by 2 bases and J by 12 bases, leaving 23 bases between them. CDR3: CASSLRAGLPYYDTF. DNA of the CDR3: TGTGCCAGCAGCTTACGGGCAGGGCTTCCATACTATGACACCTTC. The full variable domain, with the rest looked up from reference TRBV5-4 and TRBJ1-2, is ETGVTQSPTHLIKTRGQQVTLRCSSQSGHNTVSWYQQALGQGPQFIFQYYREEENGRGNFPPRFSGLQFPNYSSELNVNALELDDSALYLCASSLRAGLPYYDTFGSGTRLTVV.

This sequence joins TRBV30 and TRBJ1-4; D gene unclear. The CDR3 length is 15 residues. V dropped 1 base and J dropped 7 bases, with 16 bases sitting between them. Germline CDR1 reads GTSNPN; CDR2 reads SVGIG (reference sequence). The CDR3 is CAWSEVGKASEKLFF. As DNA, the CDR3 is TGTGCCTGGAGTGAAGTAGGCAAAGCGAGTGAAAAACTGTTTTTT. Variable domain in full (rest from reference TRBV30 and TRBJ1-4): SQTIHQWPATLVQPVGSPLSLECTVEGTSNPNLYWYRQAAGRGLQLLFYSVGIGQISSEVPQNLSASRPQDRQFILSSKKLLLSDSGFYLCAWSEVGKASEKLFFGSGTQLSVL.

The chain carries TRBV19 and TRBJ2-4, with D possibly TRBD1 on 6 matching bases. CDR3 length: 14 amino acids. V gave up 4 bases and J gave up 6 bases, with 13 bases separating them. The germline CDR1 and CDR2 sequences are LNHDA and SQIVND (reference sequence). CDR3 protein: CASSTQGTGNIQYF. The CDR3 DNA is TGTGCCAGTAGTACCCAGGGGACCGGAAACATTCAGTACTTC. Looking up the rest from reference TRBV19 and TRBJ2-4 gives the full variable domain: DGGITQSPKYLFRKEGQNVTLSCEQNLNHDAMYWYRQDPGQGLRLIYYSQIVNDFQKGDIAEGYSVSREKKESFPLTVTSAQKNPTAFYLCASSTQGTGNIQYFGAGTRLSVL.

The rearrangement links TRBV27 to TRBJ2-5, with a weak D call TRBD2 (7 bases). Germline lookup yields CDR1 MNHEY and CDR2 SMNVEV (reference sequence). V shed 4 bases and J shed 5 bases, with 14 bases lying between them. This CDR3 spans 14 amino acids. CDR3 bases: TGTGCCAGCAGTTGGGGGGGCCTGGGCGAGACCCAGTACTTC. Translation: CASSWGGLGETQYF.

The gene calls are TRBV11-2 and TRBJ2-3, with D unclear. Per germline, CDR1 SGHAT and CDR2 FQNNGV. The CDR3 covers 12 residues. Trimming took off 5 bases at V and 3 bases at J, with 6 bases between the two ends. Written as DNA, the CDR3 is TGTGCCAGCAGCCTCCGGACAGATACGCAGTATTTT. It is translated as CASSLRTDTQYF.

The V gene is TRBV9, the J gene TRBJ1-4; 11 nucleotides agree with TRBD1. V lost 4 bases and J lost 8; bases outside the gene matches: 4. Germline-derived CDR1 and CDR2 are SGDLS and YYNGEE. The CDR3 runs to 14 residues. CDR3 loop: CASSWGQGDEKLFF. The CDR3, as DNA: TGTGCCAGCAGCTGGGGACAGGGGGACGAAAAACTGTTTTTT.

CDR3 sequence reads: CASSLTFGLAGGNEQFF. The DNA of the CDR3 is TGTGCCAGCAGCTTAACGTTCGGACTAGCGGGGGGGAATGAGCAGTTCTTC. The V call is TRBV7-3, the J call TRBJ2-1; 15 bases fit TRBD2. The germline CDR1 and CDR2 sequences are SGHTA and FQGTGA. The V gene end was trimmed by 0 bases and the J gene end by 7 bases; junction bases not matched to a gene: 4. The CDR3 consists of 17 residues. Variable domain in full (rest from reference TRBV7-3 and TRBJ2-1): GAGVSQTPSNKVTEKGKYVELRCDPISGHTALYWYRQSLGQGPEFLIYFQGTGAADDSGLPNDRFFAVRPEGSVSTLKIQRTERGDSAVYLCASSLTFGLAGGNEQFFGPGTRLTVL.

This chain links TRBV7-2 with TRBJ2-7, with D perhaps matching TRBD1 (6 bases). V was shortened by 4 bases and J by 7 bases, with 11 bases between the two germline ends. Germline CDR1 and CDR2: SGHTA and FQGNSA. CDR3 length: 12 residues. CDR3 DNA: TGTGCCAGCAGCTCAACAGGGCTTGAGCAGTACTTC. Amino acid sequence: CASSSTGLEQYF.

The chain carries TRBV11-2 and TRBJ1-1, with no clear D. The CDR3 has 13 amino acids. V dropped 0 bases and J dropped 7 bases, with 9 bases sitting between them. Germline CDR1 and CDR2: SGHAT and FQNNGV. The CDR3: CASSLDRYSEAFF. CDR3 nucleotides: TGTGCCAGCAGCTTAGATCGTTACAGTGAAGCTTTCTTT.

This clone has just one count. The chain employs TRBV12-5 and TRBJ2-5, with 10 bases lining up with TRBD1. Germline trimming cut 5 bases from V and 3 bases from J; bases unmatched to any gene: 3. Germline CDR1 reads LGHNT; CDR2 reads FRNRAP. The CDR3 consists of 14 residues. CDR3 bases: TGTGCTAGTGGTCCGGGACAGGGGAAAGAGACCCAGTACTTC. Residues: CASGPGQGKETQYF.

The sample holds a few counts of this clone. The chain employs TRBV27 and TRBJ1-1, with 10 positions matching TRBD1. Germline V gives CDR1 MNHEY, CDR2 SMNVEV (reference sequence). Losses at the gene ends were 5 bases for V and 3 bases for J; bases not matched to a gene: 9. CDR3 length: 16 residues. The CDR3 region has the DNA TGTGCCAGCAGTCCAGGGGACAGGGGAGGGCACACTGAAGCTTTCTTT. Amino acid sequence: CASSPGDRGGHTEAFF.

This sequence joins TRBV11-3 and TRBJ2-3, with TRBD2 matching 8 bases. Trimming cost V 1 base and J 3 bases; bases outside gene matches: 3. The CDR3 has 15 residues. CDR1 is SGHNT, CDR2 YENEEA, per germline. The CDR3 here is CASSLAGLVTDTQYF. In nucleotides, the CDR3 is TGTGCCAGCAGCTTAGCGGGACTAGTGACAGATACGCAGTATTTT.

The CDR3: CASSRAPGGLANEQFF. In DNA form, the CDR3 reads TGTGCCAGCAGCCGAGCCCCCGGGGGACTAGCGAATGAGCAGTTCTTC. The gene calls are TRBV14 and TRBJ2-1; TRBD2 aligns across 10 bases. Germline V gene data show CDR1 as SGHDN and CDR2 as FVKESK. V lost 4 bases to trimming and J lost 7 bases; unmatched junction nucleotides: 10. The CDR3 consists of 16 residues.

The chain uses TRBV19 and TRBJ1-2; 7 bases align to TRBD1. The CDR3 loop spans 13 amino acids. Per germline, CDR1 LNHDA and CDR2 SQIVND (reference sequence). Germline trimming cut 5 bases from V and 4 bases from J; bases unmatched to any gene: 4. The CDR3 DNA sequence: TGTGCCAGTAGTTTCCGGGACAGCTATGGCTACACCTTC. This codes for CASSFRDSYGYTF. The variable domain in full, completed from reference TRBV19 and TRBJ1-2, reads DGGITQSPKYLFRKEGQNVTLSCEQNLNHDAMYWYRQDPGQGLRLIYYSQIVNDFQKGDIAEGYSVSREKKESFPLTVTSAQKNPTAFYLCASSFRDSYGYTFGSGTRLTVV.

This clone occurred many times. Different DNA sequences within this sample yield the same CDR3. Written as DNA, the CDR3 is TGTGCCAGCAGCGTAGGCGGGGGCCTAAATGAGCAGTTCTTC. It is translated as CASSVGGGLNEQFF. J is TRBJ2-1 and V is TRBV9; weak D call: TRBD2 (7 bases). Between the trimmed V and J ends, which lost 0 bases and 7 bases, there was a span of 11 bases. The CDR3 has 14 residues. Germline V gene data show CDR1 as SGDLS and CDR2 as YYNGEE.

The rearrangement joins TRBV30 to TRBJ2-1, with a tentative D call TRBD1 (6 bases). V was trimmed by 2 bases and J by 13 bases, leaving 15 bases between them. The CDR3 runs 12 residues. In germline, CDR1 is GTSNPN, CDR2 SVGIG (reference sequence). Here the CDR3 DNA reads TGTGCCTGGAGTCCTGGGACACACTTTCAGTTCTTC. This translates into CAWSPGTHFQFF. The full variable domain, completed using reference TRBV30 and TRBJ2-1, is SQTIHQWPATLVQPVGSPLSLECTVEGTSNPNLYWYRQAAGRGLQLLFYSVGIGQISSEVPQNLSASRPQDRQFILSSKKLLLSDSGFYLCAWSPGTHFQFFGPGTRLTVL.

There are a few counts of this clone. The V call is TRBV11-2, the J call TRBJ1-2; D unclear. The CDR3 runs 15 residues. In germline, CDR1 is SGHAT, CDR2 FQNNGV. With 0 bases removed from V and 7 bases from J, the gap between germline ends came to 15 bases. CDR3 nucleotides: TGTGCCAGCAGCTTAGATCGGCAGCGTACCTTTGGCTACACCTTC. Its translation: CASSLDRQRTFGYTF.

This clone was seen once. The chain has TRBV11-2 and TRBJ2-3; no reliable D call. The CDR3 length is 12 residues. Trimming left V 5 bases short and J 6 bases short, with 9 bases between. CDR1 and CDR2 from the germline V gene are SGHAT and FQNNGV. This CDR3 reads CASSHFRDTQYF. The DNA for the CDR3 is TGTGCCAGCAGCCATTTCCGGGATACGCAGTATTTT.

V usage is TRBV10-2 and J usage is TRBJ1-6; 8 bases are a match to TRBD1. Germline V gene data show CDR1 as WSHSY and CDR2 as SAAADI. This CDR3 comprises 14 residues. The J segment lost 7 bases and the V segment lost 10 bases, leaving 9 bases of the junction unmatched. The CDR3 nucleotides are TGCGCCACCGCTTCCGGGACAGGCAATTCACCCCTCCACTTT. Its protein is CATASGTGNSPLHF.

The V call is TRBV25-1, the J call TRBJ1-3, with TRBD1 matching over 7 bases. V lost 10 bases, J lost 11 bases, and 11 bases stayed unmatched. The germline CDR1 and CDR2 sequences are MGHDK and SYGVNS. The CDR3 is made up of 12 amino acids. CDR3 amino acids: CATSPGGRAIYF. CDR3 DNA sequence: TGTGCCACCTCCCCAGGGGGTAGGGCCATATATTTT.

The rearrangement links TRBV29-1 to TRBJ2-7; 7 bases line up with TRBD2. CDR3 size: 14 residues. V trimming: 4 bases; J trimming: 4 bases; junction bases outside the gene matches: 10. Germline CDR1 reads SQVTM; CDR2 reads ANQGSEA. CDR3 nucleotide sequence: TGCAGCGTTGTTCCCTGGGCTAGCGGATACGAGCAGTACTTC. Translation: CSVVPWASGYEQYF.

The chain recombines TRBV3-1 (or the pseudogene TRBV3-2) with TRBJ1-2, with TRBD1 matching 8 bases. The J segment lost 7 bases and the V segment lost 7 bases, leaving 11 bases of the junction unmatched. This CDR3 region has 14 residues. Germline CDR1 LGHDT, CDR2 YNNKEL (reference sequence). CDR3 amino acids: CASTQTGARSGYTF. The CDR3 bases are TGTGCCAGCACCCAGACAGGGGCTCGTTCTGGCTACACCTTC.

This chain connects TRBV3-1 (or the pseudogene TRBV3-2) to TRBJ1-1; D remains ambiguous. V was trimmed by 1 base and J by 4 bases, leaving 7 bases between them. Germline loops: CDR1 LGHDT, CDR2 YNNKEL (reference sequence). The CDR3 is made up of 13 amino acids. The CDR3 protein is CASSQAGFTEAFF. CDR3 coding DNA: TGTGCCAGCAGCCAAGCGGGATTCACTGAAGCTTTCTTT.

This sequence joins TRBV5-5 and TRBJ2-2; 12 bases agree with TRBD1. The length of the CDR3 is 16 residues. After removal of 3 bases from V and 3 bases from J, the junction contained 3 bases not matched to a gene. The germline gives CDR1 SGHKS, CDR2 YYEKEE (reference sequence). The CDR3 sequence: CASSWGQGAYTGELFF. CDR3 DNA sequence: TGTGCCAGCAGCTGGGGACAGGGGGCCTACACCGGGGAGCTGTTTTTT.

The chain links TRBV3-1 (or the pseudogene TRBV3-2) to TRBJ2-1; 13 bases fit TRBD2. Germline V gives CDR1 LGHDT, CDR2 YNNKEL (reference sequence). J lost 9 bases, V lost 3 bases, and 14 bases had no gene match. This CDR3 spans 18 amino acids. CDR3 amino acids: CASSHTGTSGTRRGEQFF. CDR3 coding DNA: TGTGCCAGCAGCCACACCGGGACTAGCGGGACACGTAGGGGTGAGCAGTTCTTC.

The rearrangement links TRBV5-1 to TRBJ1-3; possibly TRBD1 for D (5 bases). Trimming left V 4 bases short and J 0 bases short, with 14 bases between. This CDR3 region has 16 residues. Germline values: CDR1 SGHRS, CDR2 YFSETQ. CDR3 region: CASSPEGTYSGNTIYF. For the CDR3, the DNA is TGCGCCAGCAGCCCCGAAGGGACTTACTCTGGAAACACCATATATTTT.

The chain combines TRBV4-1 with TRBJ2-2, with 8 bases aligning to TRBD2. This CDR3 is built from 15 residues. V was clipped by 4 bases and J by 5 bases; unmatched bases: 6. Germline V CDR1 and CDR2: MGHRA, YSYEKL. CDR3 nucleotide sequence: TGCGCCAGCAGCCCAGGACTAGCTCGTACCGGGGAGCTGTTTTTT. Amino acids: CASSPGLARTGELFF.

The chain recombines TRBV5-4 with TRBJ1-1; the D gene is possibly TRBD1 (6 bases). Germline CDR1 is SGHNT and CDR2 is YYREEE (reference sequence). CDR3 length: 14 residues. V gave up 4 bases and J gave up 0 bases, with 10 bases separating them. CDR3 region: CASSLTGLNTEAFF. DNA for the CDR3: TGTGCCAGCAGCCTAACAGGGTTGAACACTGAAGCTTTCTTT.

The chain recombines TRBV28 with TRBJ1-2; TRBD1 matches 11 bases. V shed 5 bases, J shed 4 bases, and the junction held 6 bases outside the gene matches. The germline CDR1 and CDR2 sequences are MDHEN and SYDVKM. This CDR3 comprises 15 residues. The CDR3 spells CASSPQDRGPYGYTF. For the CDR3, the DNA is TGTGCCAGCAGTCCTCAGGACAGGGGGCCCTATGGCTACACCTTC.

The J gene is TRBJ2-5, the V gene TRBV24-1, with a tentative D call TRBD1 (6 bases). CDR1 KGHDR and CDR2 SFDVKD come from the germline V gene. The germline V and J ends were trimmed by 4 bases and 2 bases, with 10 bases remaining between them. The CDR3 runs to 14 residues. CDR3 in amino acids: CATSDYGQQETQYF. The CDR3 nucleotides are TGTGCCACCAGTGACTATGGACAGCAAGAGACCCAGTACTTC.